The 15 T cell receptor beta chains reported below all come from one sample, sequenced in a study of blood T cell repertoires in COVID-19 (dated by TCRdb to 2018 to 2021). The method was the immunoSEQ multiplex PCR assay. As stored in TCRdb, this immuneACCESS dataset retains in-frame rearrangements with V and J assigned. A fraction of the clones does not appear; measured against another copy, unresolved V genes explain less than half of the discrepancy, and the remainder lacks a known reason. In all, the sample holds 100,000 or so clones, and roughly 82% of those were seen once. 4.5% of the sample comes from the top ten. Sequencing used peripheral blood. The receptor set was obtained from a human donor in a cohort sampled during active COVID-19.

This chain uses TRBV3-1 (or the pseudogene TRBV3-2) with TRBJ2-7; 7 bases map to TRBD1. Germline lookup yields CDR1 LGHDT and CDR2 YNNKEL (reference sequence). V gave up 2 bases and J gave up 6 bases; unmatched junction bases: 4. The CDR3 length is 13 residues. CDR3 protein: CASSQSRGIEQYF. CDR3 bases: TGTGCCAGCAGCCAATCCAGGGGGATCGAGCAGTACTTC.

The chain joins TRBV7-9 to TRBJ2-7; TRBD1 agrees at 8 bases. The CDR3 loop spans 14 amino acids. V dropped 5 bases and J dropped 3; count of bases not matched to a gene: 6. Germline CDR1 and CDR2: SEHNR and FQNEAQ (reference sequence). The CDR3 DNA reads TGTGCCAGCAGCCCGGGACAGGTGAGCTACGAGCAGTACTTC. It specifies CASSPGQVSYEQYF.

This rearrangement joins TRBV18 to TRBJ1-5; D gene ambiguous. Trimming cost V 8 bases and J 3 bases, with 17 bases left between them. The CDR3 covers 15 residues. Germline loops: CDR1 KGHSH, CDR2 LQKENI. CDR3 nucleotides: TGTGCCAGCACCCCAAGCACCGGGAACAATCAGCCCCAGCATTTT. Amino acid sequence: CASTPSTGNNQPQHF.

This sequence joins TRBV6-2 or TRBV6-3 and TRBJ2-5, with TRBD1 matching 9 bases. The CDR3 length is 15 residues. The J segment lost 2 bases and the V segment lost 4 bases, leaving 5 bases of the junction unmatched. Germline V lookup: CDR1 MNHEY, CDR2 SVGEGT. The CDR3 region has the DNA TGTGCCAGCAGTTCGGGACAGGGTTATCAAGAGACCCAGTACTTC. This gives the protein CASSSGQGYQETQYF.

The gene calls are TRBV5-1 and TRBJ2-2; possible D gene TRBD1, 6 bases. CDR1 is SGHRS, CDR2 YFSETQ, per germline. Trimming took 3 bases from V and 4 from J, leaving 13 bases between them. This CDR3 contains 15 residues. The CDR3 DNA is TGCGCCAGCAGCTCACAGGGTTTTGGCACCGGGGAGCTGTTTTTT. It specifies CASSSQGFGTGELFF.

This clone was found once. This CDR3 is CASSLHTLNTEAFF. The CDR3 region has the DNA TGTGCCAGCAGTCTCCATACTCTTAACACTGAAGCTTTCTTT. The chain uses TRBV28 and TRBJ1-1; D is ambiguous. From germline, CDR1 is MDHEN and CDR2 SYDVKM. The CDR3 is 14 residues long. V lost 5 bases and J lost 2, with 12 bases in between.

The rearrangement links TRBV7-9 to TRBJ2-5; D gene unclear. V lost 1 base to trimming and J lost 1 base, with 7 bases between them. Germline CDR1 SEHNR, CDR2 FQNEAQ (reference sequence). This CDR3 comprises 14 residues. Here the CDR3 DNA reads TGTGCCAGCAGCTTAGGCCGGGTCCAAGAGACCCAGTACTTC. This sequence encodes CASSLGRVQETQYF.

As concerns this clone: The same CDR3 also results from other DNA sequences found in this sample. The V and J genes are TRBV7-9 and TRBJ1-6; tentative D call: TRBD1 (5 bases). This CDR3 comprises 13 residues. Looked up from germline, CDR1 is SEHNR and CDR2 is FQNEAQ (reference sequence). Deletions cut 0 bases from V and 9 bases from J, with 6 bases between. CDR3 in amino acids: CASSLAQGSPLHF. CDR3 bases: TGTGCCAGCAGCTTAGCTCAGGGTTCACCCCTCCACTTT. Looking up the rest from reference TRBV7-9 and TRBJ1-6 gives the full variable domain: DTGVSQNPRHKITKRGQNVTFRCDPISEHNRLYWYRQTLGQGPEFLTYFQNEAQLEKSRLLSDRFSAERPKGSFSTLEIQRTEQGDSAMYLCASSLAQGSPLHFGNGTRLTVT.

The chain carries TRBV7-3 and TRBJ1-1; 8 bases agree with TRBD1. CDR3 length: 15 amino acids. Germline V gene lookup returns CDR1 SGHTA and CDR2 FQGTGA. After removal of 5 bases from V and 6 bases from J, the junction contained 11 bases not matched to a gene. The CDR3 region is CASSPWTGRDAEAFF. CDR3 nucleotides: TGTGCCAGCAGCCCCTGGACAGGGAGGGACGCTGAAGCTTTCTTT.

The V and J genes are TRBV18 and TRBJ1-3, with D uncertain. Per the germline V gene, CDR1 is KGHSH and CDR2 is LQKENI. The CDR3 is 16 amino acids. The V end was cut by 3 bases, the J end by 3 bases, with 15 bases between. The CDR3 loop is CASSPLDSGGGNTIYF. The CDR3 nucleotides read TGTGCCAGCTCACCCCTGGACTCAGGCGGTGGAAACACCATATATTTT.

This chain uses TRBV19 with TRBJ2-7; 8 positions match TRBD2. The trim removed 5 bases at V and 0 bases at J, leaving 9 bases unmatched. The germline CDR1 and CDR2 sequences are LNHDA and SQIVND (reference sequence). The CDR3 is 16 residues long. The CDR3 loop reads CASSPRRSGGSYEQYF. The CDR3 region has the DNA TGTGCCAGTAGTCCCCGGAGGAGCGGGGGCTCCTACGAGCAGTACTTC.

There are a few counts of this clone. The rearrangement links TRBV27 to TRBJ1-5; maybe TRBD1 (5 bases). The CDR3 runs to 16 residues. The V gene's germline CDR1 is MNHEY and CDR2 SMNVEV (reference sequence). V was cut by 6 bases and J by 1 base, with 16 bases left in between. The CDR3 DNA sequence: TGTGCCAGCAGACCCGGGGGGTACCTGAGCAATCAGCCCCAGCATTTT. Its protein product is CASRPGGYLSNQPQHF.

This chain links TRBV19 with TRBJ2-5, with D possibly matching TRBD2 (5 bases). Germline V gives CDR1 LNHDA, CDR2 SQIVND (reference sequence). V was pared by 6 bases and J by 0 bases, with 14 bases between. This CDR3 has 15 amino acids. Here the CDR3 DNA reads TGTGCCAGTAGCCGGGTAGCGACGTACCAAGAGACCCAGTACTTC. It encodes CASSRVATYQETQYF.

The chain combines TRBV11-2 with TRBJ2-7, with 7 bases identical to TRBD2. CDR1 and CDR2 (germline): SGHAT, FQNNGV. The CDR3 consists of 14 residues. V trimming: 5 bases; J trimming: 7 bases; junction bases outside the gene matches: 11. CDR3 sequence: CASSPITGTIEQYF. The CDR3 DNA follows: TGTGCCAGCAGCCCTATTACCGGGACTATAGAGCAGTACTTC.

This clone appeared a single time. The V gene is TRBV6-5, the J gene TRBJ2-1, with D uncertain. The V and J ends lost 8 bases and 4 bases respectively, with 15 bases between them. The CDR3 loop spans 14 amino acids. Germline CDR1 MNHEY, CDR2 SVGAGI. The CDR3, as DNA: TGTGCCAGCCACCTCAACGGAGTTTACAATGAGCAGTTCTTC. Amino acids: CASHLNGVYNEQFF.